This record covers a single T cell receptor beta chain. For the second PCR, which ran for 7 to 11 cycles, a sample-barcoded 5' primer and a J-beta primer mix were used. A single record per CDR3 protein comes from TCRdb applying MiXCR to the 5' RACE reads. The sample records hundreds of thousands of distinct CDR3 sequences, roughly 49% being singletons. Drawing of peripheral blood yielded roughly 9.3 milliliters from each donor. The data belong to a study of blood T cells in healthy people across ages. The CDR3 covers 15 residues. With 2 bases removed from V and 3 bases from J, the gap between germline ends came to 11 bases. Germline V gives CDR1 SGHTA, CDR2 FQGNSA.

Source material: blood. The sequence came from a woman in her sixties or seventies in good health. The chain links TRBV7-2 to TRBJ2-1, with D uncertain. The DNA of the CDR3 is TGTGCCAGCAGCTTATCCGGTGTCAACTACAATGAGCAGTTCTTC. Protein sequence: CASSLSGVNYNEQFF.